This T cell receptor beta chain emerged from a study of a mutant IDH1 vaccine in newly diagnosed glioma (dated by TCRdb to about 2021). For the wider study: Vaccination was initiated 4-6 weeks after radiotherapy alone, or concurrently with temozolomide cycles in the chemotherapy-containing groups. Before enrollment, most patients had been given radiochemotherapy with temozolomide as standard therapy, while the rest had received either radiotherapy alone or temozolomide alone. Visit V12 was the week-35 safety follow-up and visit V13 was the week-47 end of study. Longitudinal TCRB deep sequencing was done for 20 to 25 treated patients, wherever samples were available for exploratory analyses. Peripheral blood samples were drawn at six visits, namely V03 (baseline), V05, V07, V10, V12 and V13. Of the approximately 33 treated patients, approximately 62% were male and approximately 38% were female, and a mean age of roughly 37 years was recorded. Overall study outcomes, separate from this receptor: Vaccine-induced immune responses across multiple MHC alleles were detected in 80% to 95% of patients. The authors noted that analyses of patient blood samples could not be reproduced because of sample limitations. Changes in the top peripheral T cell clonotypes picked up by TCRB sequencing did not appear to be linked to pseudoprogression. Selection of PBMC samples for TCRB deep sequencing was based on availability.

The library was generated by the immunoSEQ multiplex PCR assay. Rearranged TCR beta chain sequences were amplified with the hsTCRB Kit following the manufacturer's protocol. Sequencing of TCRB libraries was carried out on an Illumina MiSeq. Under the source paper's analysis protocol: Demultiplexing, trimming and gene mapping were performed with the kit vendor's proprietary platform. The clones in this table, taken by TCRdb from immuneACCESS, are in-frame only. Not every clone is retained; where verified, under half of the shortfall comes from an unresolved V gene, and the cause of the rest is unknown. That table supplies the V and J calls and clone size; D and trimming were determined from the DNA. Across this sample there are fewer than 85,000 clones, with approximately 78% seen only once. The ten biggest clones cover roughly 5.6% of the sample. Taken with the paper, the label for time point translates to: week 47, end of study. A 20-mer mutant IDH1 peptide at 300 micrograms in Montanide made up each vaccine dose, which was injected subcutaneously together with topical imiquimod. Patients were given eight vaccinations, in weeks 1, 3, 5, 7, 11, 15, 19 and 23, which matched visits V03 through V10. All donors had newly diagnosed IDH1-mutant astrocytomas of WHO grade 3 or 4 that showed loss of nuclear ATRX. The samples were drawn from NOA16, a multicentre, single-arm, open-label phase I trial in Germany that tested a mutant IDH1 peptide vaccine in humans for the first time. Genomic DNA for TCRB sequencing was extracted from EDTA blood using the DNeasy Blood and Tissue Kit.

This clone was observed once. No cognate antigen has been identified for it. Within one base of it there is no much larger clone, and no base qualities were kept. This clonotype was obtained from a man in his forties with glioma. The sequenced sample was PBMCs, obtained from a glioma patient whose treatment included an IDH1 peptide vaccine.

The DNA sequence reads TGCGCCAGCAGCTTGGCGGGGGTTGGGGCCAACGTCCTGACTTTC. This translates into CASSLAGVGANVLTF. The rearranged segments are TRBV5-1 and TRBJ2-6; a tentative D call is TRBD2 (6 bases match). There are 15 amino acids in the CDR3, from cysteine to phenylalanine inclusive. Of the read, only the CDR3 DNA is kept; its 45 bases are in frame from base 1. Via the germline V gene, CDR1 is SGHRS and CDR2 YFSETQ. Cut back by 0 bases and 3 bases, the V and J ends lie 7 bases apart.